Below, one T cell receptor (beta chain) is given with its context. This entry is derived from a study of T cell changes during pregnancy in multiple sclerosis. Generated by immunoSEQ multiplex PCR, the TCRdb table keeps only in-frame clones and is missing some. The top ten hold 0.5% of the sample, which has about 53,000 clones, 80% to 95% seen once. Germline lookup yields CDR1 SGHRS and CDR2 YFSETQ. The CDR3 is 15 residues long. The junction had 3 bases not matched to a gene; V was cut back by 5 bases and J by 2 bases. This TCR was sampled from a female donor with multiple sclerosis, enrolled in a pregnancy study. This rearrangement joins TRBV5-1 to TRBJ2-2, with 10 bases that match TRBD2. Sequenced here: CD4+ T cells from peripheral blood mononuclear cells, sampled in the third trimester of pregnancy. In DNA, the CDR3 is TGCGCCAGCAGTCCTAGCGGGGGCAACACCGGGGAGCTGTTTTTT. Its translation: CASSPSGGNTGELFF.